The rows below give T cell receptor beta chains drawn from one sample of a study of T cell repertoires in cytomegalovirus infection. TCRdb reanalysed the reads using MiXCR and keeps one entry per CDR3 protein. This sample carries about 740,000 distinct CDR3 sequences, approximately 34% of them seen once, and the ten largest clones take 2.8%. The sample comprised PBMCs. The receptors were gathered from a human donor in good health (CMV status not recorded). Some clones in this sample may be carry-over from other donors' samples. The CDR3 runs from the conserved cysteine through the conserved F or W. The order of the fields is clone size, V gene, J gene, D gene, CDR3 DNA, CDR3 protein. D genes are given only for firm matches. Clone size is stated in some rows and not others, as once, few, many or a class when expanded.

>-|TRBV7-2|TRBJ2-1|-
TGTGCCAGCAGCTCCTCCCCCGGGAAGCAGTTCTTC
CASSSSPGKQFF
>-|TRBV6-2/TRBV6-3|TRBJ2-7|-
TGTGCCAGCAGTTTGCGGGGAAGTCACGAGCAGTACTTC
CASSLRGSHEQYF
>-|TRBV14|TRBJ1-6|-
TGTGCCAGCAGCCAAGAGTTGCCTAATTCACCCCTCCACTTT
CASSQELPNSPLHF
>-|TRBV7-2|TRBJ1-1|TRBD1
TGTGCCAGCAGCTTAGTAGGGGGCAGAACTGAAGCTTTCTTT
CASSLVGGRTEAFF
>few|TRBV2|TRBJ1-4|-
TGTGCCAGCAGTCTTGCGGCCAATGGGGCAGCAACTAATGAAAAACTGTTTTTT
CASSLAANGAATNEKLFF
>-|TRBV19|TRBJ1-2|-
TGTGCCAGTAGTATAGACGGTTCGGCGTATGGCTACACCTTC
CASSIDGSAYGYTF
>many|TRBV7-2|TRBJ2-1|-
TGTGCCAGCAGCTTAACGAGAGACAACCTCTTCTACAATGAGCAGTTCTTC
CASSLTRDNLFYNEQFF
>-|TRBV7-6|TRBJ2-1|TRBD2
TGTGCCAGCAGCGCCCCCCACGGACTAGCGGGAGCCAATGAGCAGTTCTTC
CASSAPHGLAGANEQFF
>-|TRBV3-1|TRBJ1-6|-
TGTGCCAGCAGCCTTAGACAGACCCCTGGTTCACCCCTCCACTTT
CASSLRQTPGSPLHF
>-|TRBV6-1|TRBJ2-3|TRBD2
TGTGCCAGCAGTATCAGCGGGGGGGGCACAGATACGCAGTATTTT
CASSISGGGTDTQYF
>few|TRBV15|TRBJ1-5|TRBD1
TGTGCCACCAGCAGAGCAGGGGGTAGACAGCCCCAGCATTTT
CATSRAGGRQPQHF
>few|TRBV7-8|TRBJ2-5|TRBD2
TGTGCCAGCAGCCCAGGGGTGCGGGGGGGCAGAGAGACCCAGTACTTC
CASSPGVRGGRETQYF
>-|TRBV19|TRBJ2-7|-
TGTGCCAGTAGTATAGATCTCGGAAATTACTACGAGCAGTACTTC
CASSIDLGNYYEQYF
>many|TRBV28|TRBJ1-1|-
TGTGCCAGCAGAACAGGGTCCATGAACACTGAAGCTTTCTTT
CASRTGSMNTEAFF
>-|TRBV28|TRBJ1-4|-
TGTGCCAGCGGCGGCTTTATGGGGGAAAAACTGTTTTTT
CASGGFMGEKLFF
>few|TRBV4-2|TRBJ1-2|TRBD1
TGTGCCAGCAGCCAGCCCGACAGGGGAAGGGGCTATGGCTACACCTTC
CASSQPDRGRGYGYTF
>-|TRBV7-2|TRBJ1-4|-
TGTGCCAGCAGCTTAGGTGACAGTGATAATGAAAAACTGTTTTTT
CASSLGDSDNEKLFF
>few|TRBV30|TRBJ1-1|-
TGTGCCTGGAGTGTACCAGTGGGTGAAGCTTTCTTT
CAWSVPVGEAFF
>-|TRBV5-1|TRBJ1-5|-
TGCGCCAGCAGCTTAACCAGCGCAGACAATCAGCCCCAGCATTTT
CASSLTSADNQPQHF
>-|TRBV28|TRBJ1-5|-
TGTGCCAGCATCGAGACTCATCTTTTGGGGGTCCAGCATTTT
CASIETHLLGVQHF
>-|TRBV4-1|TRBJ1-5|TRBD1
TGCGCCAGCAGCCAATATCCGACAGGGGCCAGCAATCAGCCCCAGCATTTT
CASSQYPTGASNQPQHF
>few|TRBV7-8|TRBJ2-2|TRBD2
TGTGCCAGCAGCGTTGGGACTAGCCGAGGGGAGCTGTTTTTT
CASSVGTSRGELFF
>-|TRBV6-8|TRBJ2-1|TRBD2
TGTGCCAGCAGTTGGCCGACCGGGACTAGGTTTGGCAATGAGCAGTTCTTC
CASSWPTGTRFGNEQFF
>few|TRBV3-1|TRBJ2-7|-
TGTGCCAGCAGCGAGAGAACGGCCTACGAGCAGTACTTC
CASSERTAYEQYF
>-|TRBV6-1|TRBJ2-7|-
TGTGCCAGCAGTGATCGAGCGGGCTCCTACGAGCAGTACTTC
CASSDRAGSYEQYF
>-|TRBV5-6|TRBJ2-5|-
TGTGCCAGCAGCTTGTTGGGGCCTAGCCAAGAGACCCAGTACTTC
CASSLLGPSQETQYF
>-|TRBV20-1|TRBJ1-5|-
TGCAGTGCTAGAAAACCTGGAGCGGGAGCAAGGCCCCAGCATTTT
CSARKPGAGARPQHF
>-|TRBV12-3/TRBV12-4|TRBJ1-1|TRBD1
TGTGCCAGCAGTGTAATCAGGGGGCGCGGGAACACTGAAGCTTTCTTT
CASSVIRGRGNTEAFF
>few|TRBV4-1|TRBJ2-7|-
TGCGCCAGCAGCCAAAGGGAAGGGGCCGGGTACGAGCAGTACTTC
CASSQREGAGYEQYF
>few|TRBV4-1|TRBJ2-5|-
TGCGCCAGCAGCCAAGACAGAGGGCCACAAGAGACCCAGTACTTC
CASSQDRGPQETQYF
>-|TRBV11-2|TRBJ1-5|-
TGTGCCAGCAGCTTAGCCGTGGGTTTTAGCAATCAGCCCCAGCATTTT
CASSLAVGFSNQPQHF
>many|TRBV7-2|TRBJ2-7|TRBD2
TGTGCCAGCACCCCCGGTCTAGCGGGGGGCTATACCTCCTACGAGCAGTACTTC
CASTPGLAGGYTSYEQYF
>-|TRBV4-1|TRBJ2-3|-
TGCGCCAGTAAAATCCTCGACTCTTCTAGCACAGATACGCAGTATTTT
CASKILDSSSTDTQYF
>few|TRBV7-3|TRBJ2-3|-
TGTGCCAGCAGACTCGGGACTAGCACAGATACGCAGTATTTT
CASRLGTSTDTQYF
>few|TRBV28|TRBJ1-2|TRBD1
TGTGCCAGCAGTCCCACCGCCGGGACAGGGAAAATAACCTTC
CASSPTAGTGKITF
>-|TRBV19|TRBJ1-3|-
TGTGCCAGTAGTATTGACAGTCGACCGACTGGAAACACCATATATTTT
CASSIDSRPTGNTIYF
>-|TRBV7-2|TRBJ1-3|-
TGTGCCAGAAGCTTAGTTTTTGGAAACACCATATATTTT
CARSLVFGNTIYF
>-|TRBV4-2|TRBJ1-4|-
TGTGCCAGCAGCCGAGACAGAAGCCCGGAACTGTTTTTT
CASSRDRSPELFF
>-|TRBV7-2|TRBJ2-5|-
TGTGCCAGCAGCTTAGGGGCAGGGGATAATGTTTATGAAGAGACCCAGTACTTC
CASSLGAGDNVYEETQYF
>-|TRBV7-9|TRBJ2-3|-
TGTGCCAGCAGCGTTCCGGGACAACCCACAGATACGCAGTATTTT
CASSVPGQPTDTQYF
>few|TRBV27|TRBJ1-6|-
TGTGCCAGCAGTTTATTTGGGGGCGAATCACCCCTCCACTTT
CASSLFGGESPLHF
>-|TRBV7-6|TRBJ1-3|-
TGTGCCAGCAGCCCCCCGGACTCTGGAAACACCATATATTTT
CASSPPDSGNTIYF
>-|TRBV18|TRBJ1-4|-
TGTGCCAGCTCACCACCGTCGACAGGACAAAATGAAAAACTGTTTTTT
CASSPPSTGQNEKLFF
>-|TRBV20-1|TRBJ2-2|-
TGCAGTGCCTTGCTCGGGGGACCCACCGGGGAGCTGTTTTTT
CSALLGGPTGELFF
>few|TRBV7-3|TRBJ2-7|-
TGTGCCAGCTCTACTGACGGGATCTCCTACGAGCAGTACTTC
CASSTDGISYEQYF
>-|TRBV5-6|TRBJ2-3|TRBD1
TGTGCCAGCAGCATTCCGGGACAGGGAGCAGATACGCAGTATTTT
CASSIPGQGADTQYF
>few|TRBV15|TRBJ1-1|-
TGTGCCACCAGCAGAGACATACCCGGGAACACTGAAGCTTTCTTT
CATSRDIPGNTEAFF
>-|TRBV20-1|TRBJ1-6|-
TGCAGTGGTAGAGTTAACAGGTGGAAAGATTCACCCCTACACTTT
CSGRVNRWKDSPLHF
>-|TRBV7-9|TRBJ2-1|TRBD2
TGTGCCAGCAGCTTAGGCGGAGCGGGAGGGTCTGGTGAGCAGTTCTTC
CASSLGGAGGSGEQFF
>few|TRBV6-6|TRBJ2-5|-
TGTGCCAGCAGTTACTCCCTGGGATCCGGAAGAGAGACCCAGTACTTC
CASSYSLGSGRETQYF
>few|TRBV7-9|TRBJ1-3|-
TGTGCCAGCAGTGAAATGAGGGGAAACACCATATATTTT
CASSEMRGNTIYF
>-|TRBV7-4|TRBJ2-5|TRBD2
TGTGCCAGCAGCTTCGGACGAGCGGGGGATCTGCAGACCCAGTACTTC
CASSFGRAGDLQTQYF
>-|TRBV25-1|TRBJ2-7|-
TGTGCCAGCACGGGGATGGACGGGTCCTACGAGCAGTACTTC
CASTGMDGSYEQYF
>-|TRBV11-1|TRBJ2-7|-
TGTGCCAGCAGCCTATCTGCCAGGGCAAGCTACGAGCAGTACTTC
CASSLSARASYEQYF